This T cell receptor (beta chain) derives from a study of blood T cell repertoires in COVID-19. The assay was immunoSEQ multiplex PCR, and TCRdb's table has in-frame clones only and misses some. The sample yields about 100,000 clones, roughly 92% seen once. Trimming pared 7 bases from V and 6 bases from J, leaving 13 bases between. Germline V gene data show CDR1 as MDHEN and CDR2 as SYDVKM. The CDR3 sequence is 13 residues long. The clonotype originates from a man in his 70s with acute or convalescent COVID-19. The chain has TRBV28 and TRBJ2-4; D is perhaps TRBD2 (5 bases). The sample taken for sequencing was peripheral blood. The CDR3 nucleotides read TGTGCCAGCACGCAGCGGTCTTCAAACATTCAGTACTTC. Protein product: CASTQRSSNIQYF.